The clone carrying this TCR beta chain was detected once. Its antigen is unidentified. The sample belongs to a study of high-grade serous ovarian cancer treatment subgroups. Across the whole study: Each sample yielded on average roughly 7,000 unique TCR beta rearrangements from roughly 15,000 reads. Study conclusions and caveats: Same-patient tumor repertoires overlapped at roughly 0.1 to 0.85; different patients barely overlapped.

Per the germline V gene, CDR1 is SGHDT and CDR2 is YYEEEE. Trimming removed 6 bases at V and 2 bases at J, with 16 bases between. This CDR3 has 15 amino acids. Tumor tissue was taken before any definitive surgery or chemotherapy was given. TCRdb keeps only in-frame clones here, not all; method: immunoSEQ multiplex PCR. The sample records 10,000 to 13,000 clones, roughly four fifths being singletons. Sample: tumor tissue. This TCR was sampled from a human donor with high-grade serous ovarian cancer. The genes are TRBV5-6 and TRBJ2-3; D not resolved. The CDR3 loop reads CASTGVVVATDTQYF. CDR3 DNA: TGTGCCAGCACCGGTGTTGTAGTGGCCACAGATACGCAGTATTTT.